The 32 T cell receptor beta chains below come from one sample, sequenced in a study of tissue T cells after allogeneic stem cell transplantation. TCRdb keeps only in-frame clones here, not all; method: immunoSEQ multiplex PCR. The sample carries tens of thousands of clones, roughly 89% recorded once. The source material was blood, sampled before transplantation. These receptor sequences come from a woman aged 35 to 70 who later had graft-versus-host disease after an allogeneic stem cell transplant.

The chain links TRBV29-1 to TRBJ2-7; no reliable D call. The germline gives CDR1 SQVTM, CDR2 ANQGSEA. The CDR3 length is 14 residues. Trimming left V 6 bases short and J 5 bases short, with 20 bases between. CDR3 sequence reads: CSVARLSASNEQYF. The CDR3 nucleotides read TGCAGCGTCGCCAGACTCTCAGCCTCTAACGAGCAGTACTTC.

The CDR3 protein is CASSSPTGGSYEQYF. CDR3 DNA sequence: TGTGCCAGCAGTTCCCCTACAGGGGGCAGCTACGAGCAGTACTTC. The chain uses TRBV27 and TRBJ2-7; 9 bases fit TRBD1. The junction had 7 bases not matched to a gene; V was cut back by 4 bases and J by 3 bases. This CDR3 is 15 amino acids long. Germline assignment: CDR1 MNHEY and CDR2 SMNVEV (reference sequence).

The rearrangement uses TRBV27 and TRBJ2-1, with D unresolved. V lost 2 bases and J lost 2, with 4 bases in between. Germline-derived CDR1 and CDR2 are MNHEY and SMNVEV (reference sequence). This CDR3 comprises 13 residues. The CDR3 DNA follows: TGTGCCAGCAGTTTAGAGACCTACAATGAGCAGTTCTTC. It encodes CASSLETYNEQFF.

The V and J genes are TRBV3-1 (or the pseudogene TRBV3-2) and TRBJ2-2; 9 positions agree with TRBD2. V shed 1 base, J shed 4 bases, and the junction held 4 bases outside the gene matches. CDR1 LGHDT and CDR2 YNNKEL come from the germline V gene (reference sequence). The CDR3 sequence is 16 residues long. The chain's CDR3 is CASSQGGGRVTGELFF. CDR3 nucleotides: TGTGCCAGCAGCCAAGGTGGCGGGAGGGTCACCGGGGAGCTGTTTTTT.

The rearrangement uses TRBV5-5 and TRBJ1-1; weak D call: TRBD1 (5 bases). The V end lost 4 bases, the J end lost 5 bases, and 12 bases lay between the germline ends. The CDR3 contains 13 residues. Germline CDR1 and CDR2: SGHKS and YYEKEE (reference sequence). CDR3 DNA sequence: TGTGCCAGCAGCGAGGACATGGGGACTGAAGCTTTCTTT. Protein: CASSEDMGTEAFF.

V gene TRBV7-3 combines with J gene TRBJ2-4; a weak D match, TRBD2 (6 bases). CDR1 is SGHTA and CDR2 is FQGTGA in the germline V gene. This CDR3 contains 13 residues. Trimming shortened V by 4 bases and J by 8 bases, and 12 bases separated the two germline ends. CDR3 DNA: TGTGCCAGCAGCTCGGGGCCGGGGGACATTCAGTACTTC. This codes for CASSSGPGDIQYF.

This sequence joins TRBV6-1 and TRBJ2-1; 9 positions match TRBD2. V shed 1 base and J 9 bases; nucleotides not matched to a gene: 7. Germline assignment: CDR1 MNHNS and CDR2 SASEGT. This CDR3 region has 15 residues. CDR3 protein: CASSEEKVAGVEQFF. Written as DNA, the CDR3 is TGTGCCAGCAGTGAAGAGAAGGTAGCGGGAGTTGAGCAGTTCTTC.

The rearrangement links TRBV9 to TRBJ1-1; perhaps TRBD1 as D (5 bases). The V and J ends lost 4 bases and 4 bases respectively, with 17 bases between them. The CDR3 covers 15 residues. Germline loops: CDR1 SGDLS, CDR2 YYNGEE. The CDR3 sequence is CASSPPDRGFTEAFF. The CDR3 DNA sequence: TGTGCCAGCAGCCCCCCCGACAGAGGGTTCACTGAAGCTTTCTTT. The full variable domain, rest sourced from reference TRBV9 and TRBJ1-1, is DSGVTQTPKHLITATGQRVTLRCSPRSGDLSVYWYQQSLDQGLQFLIQYYNGEERAKGNILERFSAQQFPDLHSELNLSSLELGDSALYFCASSPPDRGFTEAFFGQGTRLTVV.

This chain links TRBV9 with TRBJ1-5; 7 bases are shared with TRBD1. V trimming: 3 bases; J trimming: 2 bases; junction bases outside the gene matches: 5. CDR1 SGDLS and CDR2 YYNGEE come from the germline V gene. CDR3 size: 15 residues. The CDR3 loop reads CASSGDGQGNQPQHF. The CDR3 coding sequence is TGTGCCAGCAGCGGCGACGGACAGGGCAATCAGCCCCAGCATTTT. The full variable domain, in which reference TRBV9 and TRBJ1-5 provide the parts outside the CDR3, is DSGVTQTPKHLITATGQRVTLRCSPRSGDLSVYWYQQSLDQGLQFLIQYYNGEERAKGNILERFSAQQFPDLHSELNLSSLELGDSALYFCASSGDGQGNQPQHFGDGTRLSIL.

The V and J genes are TRBV6-5 and TRBJ2-5; tentatively, D is TRBD2 (6 bases). The CDR3 sequence is 11 residues long. Germline V gene sequence: CDR1 MNHEY, CDR2 SVGAGI. Trimming pared 6 bases from V and 7 bases from J, leaving 9 bases between. The CDR3 here is CASRGTGTQYF. CDR3 DNA sequence: TGTGCCAGCAGAGGGACTGGGACCCAGTACTTC.

This chain's CDR3 is CASSYRGIGELFF. The CDR3 nucleotides are TGTGCCAGCAGCTACAGGGGGATCGGGGAGCTGTTTTTT. This chain joins TRBV3-1 (or the pseudogene TRBV3-2) and TRBJ2-2; TRBD1 matches at 8 bases. The CDR3 has 13 residues. Germline CDR1 is LGHDT and CDR2 is YNNKEL (reference sequence). The V segment lost 5 bases and the J segment 7 bases; nucleotides outside the gene matches: 3.

The chain uses TRBV6-5 and TRBJ2-1, with TRBD2 matching over 8 bases. The ends lost 7 bases at V and 9 bases at J; junction bases unmatched: 14. CDR1 is MNHEY and CDR2 is SVGAGI in the germline V gene. There are 15 residues in the CDR3. The CDR3 DNA reads TGTGCCAGCACCGTCTCCCCAGCGGGAGCGGGTGAGCAGTTCTTC. Translation gives CASTVSPAGAGEQFF.

The chain combines TRBV7-8 with TRBJ2-2; tentative D call: TRBD2 (5 bases). The V gene lost 5 bases and the J gene lost 6 bases, with 31 bases spanning the gap. Germline V CDR1 and CDR2: SGHVS, FQNEAQ. This CDR3 contains 20 residues. The CDR3 DNA reads TGTGCCAGCAGCCCCCTTTCTAACCCCGGCGGACTGGTCGACCCCGGGGAGCTGTTTTTT. It yields the protein CASSPLSNPGGLVDPGELFF.

J is TRBJ2-5 and V is TRBV7-9; TRBD2 matches at 11 bases. Germline-derived CDR1 and CDR2 are SEHNR and FQNEAQ (reference sequence). J lost 4 bases, V lost 3 bases, and 4 bases had no gene match. This CDR3 spans 15 amino acids. The CDR3 region has the DNA TGTGCCAGCAGCTTGGGGCTAGCGGGAGGAGAGACCCAGTACTTC. This sequence encodes CASSLGLAGGETQYF.

The chain uses TRBV3-1 (or the pseudogene TRBV3-2) and TRBJ2-7; TRBD2 is a possible D gene (6 bases). Germline V lookup: CDR1 LGHDT, CDR2 YNNKEL (reference sequence). The CDR3 loop spans 15 amino acids. Trimming cost V 0 bases and J 2 bases, with 11 bases left between them. The DNA for the CDR3 is TGTGCCAGCAGCCAAGATGGCGGGAAACCCTACGAGCAGTACTTC. The encoded protein is CASSQDGGKPYEQYF.

The V gene is TRBV6-1, the J gene TRBJ1-5; D not resolved. Germline loops: CDR1 MNHNS, CDR2 SASEGT. There are 15 residues in the CDR3. Trimming shortened V by 2 bases and J by 4 bases, and 12 bases separated the two germline ends. CDR3 in amino acids: CASSEHWAGNQPQHF. Here the CDR3 DNA reads TGTGCCAGCAGTGAACATTGGGCAGGTAATCAGCCCCAGCATTTT.

The chain recombines TRBV28 with TRBJ2-3; 9 bases are shared with TRBD1. V lost 5 bases, J lost 8 bases, and 11 bases stayed unmatched. The CDR3 has 15 residues. The germline V gene has CDR1 MDHEN and CDR2 SYDVKM. The CDR3 is CASSPIQGAGSTQYF. The CDR3 nucleotides read TGTGCCAGCAGTCCTATACAGGGGGCGGGTAGTACGCAGTATTTT. Looking up the rest from reference TRBV28 and TRBJ2-3 gives the full variable domain: DVKVTQSSRYLVKRTGEKVFLECVQDMDHENMFWYRQDPGLGLRLIYFSYDVKMKEKGDIPEGYSVSREKKERFSLILESASTNQTSMYLCASSPIQGAGSTQYFGPGTRLTVL.

Here the CDR3 reads CASSIAAGSVYTEAFF. CDR3 DNA sequence: TGTGCCAGTAGTATCGCGGCAGGGTCGGTTTATACTGAAGCTTTCTTT. The chain joins TRBV19 to TRBJ1-1, with D tentatively TRBD1 (5 bases). CDR1 and CDR2 (germline): LNHDA, SQIVND (reference sequence). With 3 bases removed from V and 5 bases from J, the gap between germline ends came to 19 bases. The CDR3 spans 16 residues.

The V gene is TRBV5-1, the J gene TRBJ1-6; the match to TRBD1 covers 7 bases. J was trimmed by 9 bases and V by 1 base; bases with no gene match: 10. Germline CDR1 is SGHRS and CDR2 is YFSETQ. The CDR3 contains 16 residues. This CDR3 is CASSLIDRAVGSPLHF. In DNA form, the CDR3 reads TGCGCCAGCAGCTTGATCGACAGGGCAGTCGGTTCACCCCTCCACTTT.

The chain links TRBV30 to TRBJ1-6; weak D call: TRBD1 (6 bases). The CDR3 sequence is 16 residues long. CDR1 and CDR2 from the germline V gene are GTSNPN and SVGIG (reference sequence). The V end was cut by 2 bases, the J end by 4 bases, with 15 bases between. The CDR3 DNA sequence: TGTGCCTGGAGTACTTCCGGGACATTGTATAATTCACCCCTCCACTTT. This codes for CAWSTSGTLYNSPLHF.

The rearrangement links TRBV7-9 to TRBJ2-5, with D perhaps matching TRBD1 or TRBD2 (6 bases each). CDR1 and CDR2 (germline): SEHNR, FQNEAQ (reference sequence). V was clipped by 5 bases and J by 4 bases, with 14 bases between them. This CDR3 has 14 residues. As DNA, the CDR3 is TGTGCCAGCAGCCGGAGGGGGGAGTCAGAGACCCAGTACTTC. Protein sequence: CASSRRGESETQYF.

The chain couples TRBV27 to TRBJ2-6, with D possibly being TRBD1 (7 bases). The germline V and J ends were trimmed by 3 bases and 4 bases, with 13 bases remaining between them. Looked up from germline, CDR1 is MNHEY and CDR2 is SMNVEV (reference sequence). The CDR3 has 16 amino acids. The CDR3 here is CASSLEGARGANVLTF. In nucleotides, the CDR3 is TGTGCCAGCAGTTTGGAGGGGGCAAGAGGGGCCAACGTCCTGACTTTC.

In this sample, this clone turned up once. The J gene is TRBJ1-6, the V gene TRBV30; D is undetermined. The germline gives CDR1 GTSNPN, CDR2 SVGIG (reference sequence). V gave up 2 bases and J gave up 7 bases, with 15 bases separating them. The CDR3 is made up of 15 amino acids. CDR3 coding DNA: TGTGCCTGGAGTCCGGGGTCTAATTTGAATTCACCCCTCCACTTT. This encodes CAWSPGSNLNSPLHF.

This chain uses TRBV11-1 with TRBJ2-1; D call uncertain. This CDR3 is built from 11 residues. Germline CDR1 and CDR2: SGHAT and FQDESV (reference sequence). V lost 2 bases to trimming and J lost 8 bases, with 4 bases between them. The chain's CDR3 is CASSLSYEQFF. CDR3 in DNA: TGTGCCAGCAGCTTAAGCTATGAGCAGTTCTTC. The whole variable domain, remainder taken from reference TRBV11-1 and TRBJ2-1, is EAEVAQSPRYKITEKSQAVAFWCDPISGHATLYWYRQILGQGPELLVQFQDESVVDDSQLPKDRFSAERLKGVDSTLKIQPAELGDSAMYLCASSLSYEQFFGPGTRLTVL.

J is TRBJ2-1 and V is TRBV9; 7 positions agree with TRBD1. This CDR3 is built from 14 residues. The V segment lost 3 bases and the J segment 2 bases; nucleotides outside the gene matches: 2. Looked up from germline, CDR1 is SGDLS and CDR2 is YYNGEE. DNA of the CDR3: TGTGCCAGCAGCGGAGGGACAGCCTACAATGAGCAGTTCTTC. Protein sequence: CASSGGTAYNEQFF.

The rearrangement uses TRBV4-3 and TRBJ1-1, with D possibly matching TRBD1 (5 bases). CDR3 size: 15 residues. Trimming removed 0 bases from V and 0 bases from J, with 8 bases in between. The V gene's germline CDR1 is LGHNA and CDR2 YSLEER. The CDR3 sequence is CASSQDLTVNTEAFF. The CDR3 nucleotides are TGCGCCAGCAGCCAAGATCTGACAGTGAACACTGAAGCTTTCTTT.

This clone was picked up one time. The V call is TRBV6-5, the J call TRBJ1-4; TRBD1 might be the D (6 bases). CDR3 length equals 16 residues. V lost 0 bases to trimming and J lost 4 bases, with 12 bases between them. Germline CDR1 MNHEY, CDR2 SVGAGI. Here the CDR3 reads CASSYSWGANNEKLFF. The CDR3 DNA reads TGTGCCAGCAGTTACTCTTGGGGGGCCAATAATGAAAAACTGTTTTTT.

This chain connects TRBV6-5 to TRBJ1-5; D unclear. CDR1 and CDR2 (germline): MNHEY, SVGAGI. The germline V and J ends were trimmed by 6 bases and 1 base, with 13 bases remaining between them. The CDR3 length is 15 residues. This CDR3 reads CASSPAQWSNQPQHF. CDR3 in DNA: TGTGCCAGCAGCCCCGCACAGTGGAGCAATCAGCCCCAGCATTTT.

The chain couples TRBV21-1 to TRBJ2-3; the table's D call of TRBD2 was not tested on the DNA. TRBV21-1 is tagged as a pseudogene. CDR3 length: 17 residues. The CDR3 DNA reads as TGTGCCAGCAGCAAAGCTAGTCCGGGAGGGCCGGCAGATACGCAGTATTTT. The encoded protein is CASSKASPGGPADTQYF.

The genes are TRBV9 and TRBJ2-3; weak D call: TRBD1 (5 bases). There are 15 residues in the CDR3. The germline CDR1 and CDR2 sequences are SGDLS and YYNGEE. V was cut by 4 bases and J by 4 bases, with 16 bases left in between. CDR3 DNA sequence: TGTGCCAGCAGCCCCACAGGTGGGTTTCCAGATACGCAGTATTTT. It is translated as CASSPTGGFPDTQYF.

This rearrangement joins TRBV6-2 or TRBV6-3 to TRBJ1-5; D may be TRBD1 (5 bases). This CDR3 spans 14 amino acids. Per the germline V gene, CDR1 is MNHEY and CDR2 is SVGEGT. Trimming cost V 2 bases and J 2 bases, with 7 bases left between them. This chain's CDR3 is CASSYGGGNQPQHF. The DNA for the CDR3 is TGTGCCAGCAGTTACGGGGGGGGCAATCAGCCCCAGCATTTT.

The chain links TRBV6-1 to TRBJ1-2, with D possibly being TRBD1 (5 bases). The CDR3 has 15 residues. Trimming stripped 1 base from V and 4 bases from J, with 13 bases between. Germline V lookup: CDR1 MNHNS, CDR2 SASEGT. Here the CDR3 reads CASSEEGDPSYGYTF. CDR3 coding DNA: TGTGCCAGCAGTGAAGAAGGGGACCCGAGCTATGGCTACACCTTC.